What follows are 31 T cell receptor beta chains derived from one specimen sequenced in a study of T cell responses to AZD1222 COVID-19 vaccine. The assay was immunoSEQ multiplex PCR, and TCRdb's table has in-frame clones only and misses some. The sample has roughly 170,000 clones; roughly 88% are singletons. The input for sequencing was peripheral blood, taken on day 0 of AZD1222 vaccination. The receptor source for this set is an adult in good health.

V is TRBV24-1 and J is TRBJ2-7; D uncertain. The CDR3 covers 14 residues. V lost 0 bases, J lost 0 bases, and 5 bases lay in between. Germline loops: CDR1 KGHDR, CDR2 SFDVKD. This CDR3 reads CATSDLTNSYEQYF. In nucleotides, the CDR3 is TGTGCCACCAGTGATTTGACAAACTCCTACGAGCAGTACTTC.

The V gene is TRBV5-4, the J gene TRBJ2-2, with D perhaps matching TRBD1 or TRBD2 (5 bases each). The ends were cut back, 0 bases at V and 1 base at J, with 13 bases in the middle. Germline values: CDR1 SGHNT, CDR2 YYREEE (reference sequence). The CDR3 is made up of 17 amino acids. CDR3 nucleotide sequence: TGTGCCAGCAGCTTGGCTTCGGGACCCATGAACACCGGGGAGCTGTTTTTT. Translation: CASSLASGPMNTGELFF.

The rearrangement uses TRBV11-2 and TRBJ2-1; D remains ambiguous. The CDR3 extends over 17 amino acids. Germline assignment: CDR1 SGHAT and CDR2 FQNNGV. V dropped 0 bases and J dropped 1 base, with 13 bases sitting between them. This chain's CDR3 is CASSLEARRNSYNEQFF. CDR3 DNA: TGTGCCAGCAGCTTAGAAGCTAGGCGGAATTCCTACAATGAGCAGTTCTTC.

The chain carries TRBV4-3 and TRBJ1-4; D is unresolved. Germline CDR1 is LGHNA and CDR2 is YSLEER. The length of the CDR3 is 11 residues. Deletions cut 1 base from V and 7 bases from J, with 1 base between. CDR3 sequence: CASSQGEKLFF. Here the CDR3 DNA reads TGCGCCAGCAGCCAAGGTGAAAAACTGTTTTTT.

This clone has more than one count but fewer than ten. The DNA of the CDR3 is TGTGCCAGCAGTTACTCGGGTAAACAGACCTTTGACTACGAGCAGTACTTC. Translating it yields CASSYSGKQTFDYEQYF. The chain combines TRBV6-2 or TRBV6-3 with TRBJ2-7; D is unresolved. Germline assignment: CDR1 MNHEY and CDR2 SVGEGT. The CDR3 contains 17 residues. Trimming left V 0 bases short and J 3 bases short, with 18 bases between.

The chain recombines TRBV5-4 with TRBJ1-2; 8 bases are a match to TRBD1. The CDR3 is made up of 15 amino acids. CDR1 is SGHNT and CDR2 is YYREEE in the germline V gene (reference sequence). V lost 0 bases, J lost 3 bases, and 4 bases stayed unmatched. This CDR3 reads CASSLAGGAYYGYTF. CDR3 sequence (DNA): TGTGCCAGCAGCTTGGCAGGGGGCGCGTACTATGGCTACACCTTC. Full variable domain (outside the CDR3, taken from reference TRBV5-4 and TRBJ1-2): ETGVTQSPTHLIKTRGQQVTLRCSSQSGHNTVSWYQQALGQGPQFIFQYYREEENGRGNFPPRFSGLQFPNYSSELNVNALELDDSALYLCASSLAGGAYYGYTFGSGTRLTVV.

This clone was seen a single time. The chain uses TRBV9 and TRBJ1-1; D may be TRBD1 (5 bases). The CDR3 is made up of 13 amino acids. Germline V lookup: CDR1 SGDLS, CDR2 YYNGEE. V was cut by 1 base and J by 3 bases, with 7 bases left in between. In nucleotides, the CDR3 is TGTGCCAGCAGCGTAATGGGGGACACTGAAGCTTTCTTT. It codes for CASSVMGDTEAFF.

This rearrangement joins TRBV7-8 to TRBJ1-1; D not resolved. The germline V gene has CDR1 SGHVS and CDR2 FQNEAQ. The germline V and J ends were trimmed by 1 base and 1 base, with 13 bases remaining between them. The CDR3 has 16 amino acids. CDR3 region: CASSLGLRVENTEAFF. The CDR3 bases are TGTGCCAGCAGCTTAGGGTTGAGGGTGGAGAACACTGAAGCTTTCTTT.

V and J are TRBV19 and TRBJ2-7; D gene uncertain. Looked up from germline, CDR1 is LNHDA and CDR2 is SQIVND (reference sequence). The CDR3 runs 14 residues. V was cut by 0 bases and J by 3 bases, with 9 bases left in between. CDR3 in DNA: TGTGCCAGTAGTATAGAATTGAGGTTCTACGAGCAGTACTTC. Translating gives CASSIELRFYEQYF.

The chain combines TRBV30 with TRBJ1-5, with 7 bases aligning to TRBD1. This CDR3 has 14 amino acids. CDR1 is GTSNPN, CDR2 SVGIG, per germline (reference sequence). With V trimmed by 1 base and J by 4 bases, 4 bases remained unmatched. The CDR3 sequence: CAWSAGGFNQPQHF. CDR3 nucleotide sequence: TGTGCCTGGAGTGCAGGGGGGTTTAATCAGCCCCAGCATTTT. The full variable domain, completed using reference TRBV30 and TRBJ1-5, is SQTIHQWPATLVQPVGSPLSLECTVEGTSNPNLYWYRQAAGRGLQLLFYSVGIGQISSEVPQNLSASRPQDRQFILSSKKLLLSDSGFYLCAWSAGGFNQPQHFGDGTRLSIL.

The CDR3 here is CASSLDRYEQYF. DNA for the CDR3: TGTGCCAGCAGCTTAGACAGGTACGAGCAGTACTTC. The V gene is TRBV11-2, the J gene TRBJ2-7, with D unresolved. Trimming shortened V by 0 bases and J by 4 bases, and 4 bases separated the two germline ends. CDR1 and CDR2 (germline): SGHAT, FQNNGV. The CDR3 extends over 12 amino acids.

This clone was counted only a few times. V is TRBV7-6 and J is TRBJ1-5; D possibly corresponds to TRBD1 (5 bases). Trimming took 5 bases from V and 0 from J, leaving 14 bases between them. The CDR3 has 16 amino acids. CDR1 and CDR2 (germline): SGHVS, FNYEAQ. CDR3 protein: CASSLGSRASNQPQHF. The CDR3 region has the DNA TGTGCCAGCAGCCTCGGTTCCAGGGCTAGCAATCAGCCCCAGCATTTT.

This chain joins TRBV10-3 and TRBJ2-5, with 7 bases identical to TRBD1. The trim removed 7 bases at V and 7 bases at J, leaving 12 bases unmatched. This CDR3 is 14 amino acids long. From germline, CDR1 is ENHRY and CDR2 SYGVKD. CDR3 nucleotide sequence: TGTGCCATCACGGAGGACAGGAGTGGAGGGACCCAGTACTTC. As protein: CAITEDRSGGTQYF.

The chain employs TRBV2 and TRBJ1-2, with TRBD1 as a possible D gene (5 bases). The CDR3 contains 14 residues. From germline, CDR1 is SNHLY and CDR2 FYNNEI. Deletions cut 6 bases from V and 4 bases from J, with 15 bases between. The CDR3 loop reads CASRTRGDLYGYTF. The DNA of the CDR3 is TGTGCCAGCAGGACCCGGGGGGATCTCTATGGCTACACCTTC.

CDR3 protein: CARSSGGLAYEQYF. The CDR3, as DNA: TGTGCCAGAAGCAGCGGGGGGCTTGCCTACGAGCAGTACTTC. The gene calls are TRBV5-3 and TRBJ2-7; 9 bases line up with TRBD2. TRBV5-3 is an open reading frame, and its role is uncertain. This CDR3 region has 14 residues. Trimming at V came to 4 bases and at J to 2 bases, leaving 4 bases not matched to a gene.

Only one count was recorded for this clone. The rearrangement links TRBV9 to TRBJ2-7; TRBD1 matches 8 bases. CDR1 is SGDLS and CDR2 is YYNGEE in the germline V gene. V dropped 4 bases and J dropped 7; count of bases not matched to a gene: 7. This CDR3 has 13 residues. CDR3 DNA sequence: TGTGCCAGCAGCCCCACCAACAGGGGGGAGCAGTACTTC. It encodes CASSPTNRGEQYF.

The V gene is TRBV9, the J gene TRBJ1-1; maybe TRBD1 (5 bases). The CDR3 contains 13 residues. The germline V gene encodes CDR1 SGDLS and CDR2 YYNGEE. V lost 3 bases and J 1 base, leaving 7 bases between the germline ends. CDR3 in amino acids: CASSADRNTEAFF. CDR3 in DNA: TGTGCCAGCAGCGCCGACAGGAACACTGAAGCTTTCTTT.

This clone was seen a single time. V and J are TRBV19 and TRBJ2-2; D uncertain. The CDR3 loop spans 12 amino acids. Germline loops: CDR1 LNHDA, CDR2 SQIVND (reference sequence). Trimming left V 5 bases short and J 6 bases short, with 7 bases between. The CDR3 DNA sequence: TGTGCCAGTAGTCATGACCCCGGGGAGCTGTTTTTT. Protein sequence: CASSHDPGELFF.

The chain is built from TRBV2 and TRBJ1-1; 8 nucleotides match TRBD1. The germline CDR1 and CDR2 sequences are SNHLY and FYNNEI. The CDR3 is made up of 14 amino acids. The V segment lost 8 bases and the J segment 0 bases; nucleotides outside the gene matches: 5. CDR3 nucleotide sequence: TGTGCCAGCTGGGGACAGGCCATGAACACTGAAGCTTTCTTT. Protein sequence: CASWGQAMNTEAFF.

The chain carries TRBV28 and TRBJ2-6; possibly TRBD1 or TRBD2 for D (5 bases each). This CDR3 contains 15 residues. Germline V gives CDR1 MDHEN, CDR2 SYDVKM. V shed 10 bases and J shed 4 bases, with 17 bases lying between them. The CDR3 reads CATDLGVTGANVLTF. DNA for the CDR3: TGTGCCACCGATTTGGGGGTGACGGGGGCCAACGTCCTGACTTTC.

The V and J genes are TRBV7-9 and TRBJ2-7, with D tentatively TRBD1 (5 bases). The CDR3 sequence is 17 residues long. The ends were cut back, 0 bases at V and 0 bases at J, with 15 bases in the middle. Germline assignment: CDR1 SEHNR and CDR2 FQNEAQ (reference sequence). For the CDR3, the DNA is TGTGCCAGCAGCTTAGCGCTGGTTACAGGACGCTCCTACGAGCAGTACTTC. This encodes CASSLALVTGRSYEQYF.

The CDR3 is CASSETFTEAFF. CDR3 coding DNA: TGTGCCAGCAGTGAAACCTTCACTGAAGCTTTCTTT. V and J are TRBV6-1 and TRBJ1-1; D gene ambiguous. Germline-derived CDR1 and CDR2 are MNHNS and SASEGT. The CDR3 extends over 12 amino acids. Trimming stripped 2 bases from V and 4 bases from J, with 5 bases between.

This clone was detected a few times. The V call is TRBV2, the J call TRBJ1-5; D is unclear. Trimming cost V 8 bases and J 1 base, with 18 bases left between them. Germline-derived CDR1 and CDR2 are SNHLY and FYNNEI. The CDR3 sequence is 16 residues long. The chain's CDR3 is CASDTGRERSNQPQHF. The CDR3 DNA reads TGTGCCAGCGATACGGGGAGGGAAAGGAGCAATCAGCCCCAGCATTTT.

A remark on this clone: A much larger clonotype is one base distant, so this may be a read error. The V and J genes are TRBV2 and TRBJ2-5, with TRBD2 identical over 12 bases. V gave up 2 bases and J gave up 2 bases; unmatched junction bases: 0. Germline CDR1 and CDR2: SNHLY and FYNNEI. The CDR3 spans 15 residues. The CDR3 DNA reads as TGTGCCAGCAGTGAACTAGCGGGGGGGCAAGAGACCCAGTACTTC. Amino acid sequence: CASSELAGGQETQYF.

In its sample, this clone was seen a few times. V and J are TRBV29-1 and TRBJ1-1; D unresolved. The length of the CDR3 is 15 residues. Germline V lookup: CDR1 SQVTM, CDR2 ANQGSEA. Trimming stripped 7 bases from V and 1 base from J, with 19 bases between. In DNA form, the CDR3 reads TGCAGCGCCGGCGGGGAGGACGAGAGGAACACTGAAGCTTTCTTT. It is translated as CSAGGEDERNTEAFF. The whole variable domain, remainder taken from reference TRBV29-1 and TRBJ1-1, is SAVISQKPSRDICQRGTSLTIQCQVDSQVTMMFWYRQQPGQSLTLIATANQGSEATYESGFVIDKFPISRPNLTFSTLTVSNMSPEDSSIYLCSAGGEDERNTEAFFGQGTRLTVV.

This clone has a handful of counts. The chain combines TRBV6-5 with TRBJ1-1; 7 bases fit TRBD1. Germline V gives CDR1 MNHEY, CDR2 SVGAGI. The V gene end was trimmed by 4 bases and the J gene end by 3 bases; junction bases not matched to a gene: 5. The CDR3 loop spans 14 amino acids. For the CDR3, the DNA is TGTGCCAGCAGTTTCCCCGGGACAGACACTGAAGCTTTCTTT. Translating it yields CASSFPGTDTEAFF.

The rearrangement links TRBV3-1 (or the pseudogene TRBV3-2) to TRBJ1-2, with 8 bases matching TRBD1. J was trimmed by 7 bases and V by 0 bases; bases with no gene match: 7. Germline values: CDR1 LGHDT, CDR2 YNNKEL (reference sequence). The CDR3 consists of 15 residues. CDR3 protein: CASSQDVGQGSGYTF. The CDR3 nucleotides are TGTGCCAGCAGCCAAGACGTCGGACAGGGAAGTGGCTACACCTTC.

J is TRBJ1-1 and V is TRBV30; TRBD1 might be the D (5 bases). The CDR3 consists of 14 residues. V lost 0 bases and J 9 bases, leaving 17 bases between the germline ends. Germline values: CDR1 GTSNPN, CDR2 SVGIG (reference sequence). In nucleotides, the CDR3 is TGTGCCTGGAGTGTCAAGGGGTTAGACAGTAAAGCTTTCTTT. This sequence encodes CAWSVKGLDSKAFF.

The chain employs TRBV4-1 and TRBJ2-1, with D uncertain. Germline V gives CDR1 MGHRA, CDR2 YSYEKL. The CDR3 totals 13 residues. Deletions cut 0 bases from V and 8 bases from J, with 8 bases between. The CDR3 DNA reads TGCGCCAGCAGCCAAGACCCGGGTCATGAGCAGTTCTTC. As protein: CASSQDPGHEQFF.

The gene calls are TRBV9 and TRBJ2-7, with 7 bases identical to TRBD1. This CDR3 contains 16 residues. Per the germline V gene, CDR1 is SGDLS and CDR2 is YYNGEE. The V segment lost 2 bases and the J segment 5 bases; nucleotides outside the gene matches: 13. The CDR3 bases are TGTGCCAGCAGCGTGGGTATAGGGACAGCTAGGGACGAGCAGTACTTC. It translates to CASSVGIGTARDEQYF.

The J gene is TRBJ1-6, the V gene TRBV5-6; D gene uncertain. The CDR3 is made up of 15 amino acids. V gave up 3 bases and J gave up 10 bases, with 17 bases separating them. Germline assignment: CDR1 SGHDT and CDR2 YYEEEE. The CDR3 DNA reads TGTGCCAGCAGCTCTGGACGGACCGTTAGATCACCCCTCCACTTT. As protein: CASSSGRTVRSPLHF.